There are a few counts of the clone carrying this TCR beta chain. This record comes from a study of T cells in Graves' hyperthyroidism and ophthalmopathy. The CDR3 regions of TCR beta were amplified from RNA transcripts. The TCR CDR3 was amplified in a first-round RT-PCR using the HTBI primer set. TCRdb passed the multiplex PCR reads through MiXCR, listing each CDR3 protein once. Among some 300,000 distinct CDR3 sequences listed, roughly a fifth were seen once. The clonotype was recovered from a man aged 50 to 60 with Graves' ophthalmopathy. Source material: blood.

DNA for the CDR3: TGTGCCACCAGTGATTTGCGTAGGGTAGATGAGCAGTTCTTC. As protein: CATSDLRRVDEQFF. This chain connects TRBV24-1 to TRBJ2-1; no definite D call. Trimming took off 0 bases at V and 8 bases at J, with 10 bases between the two ends. Germline V gene sequence: CDR1 KGHDR, CDR2 SFDVKD. The CDR3 spans 14 residues.